The T cell receptor beta chain under discussion was sequenced for a study of spatial heterogeneity in lung cancer. Study results and limitations: Quantities of ubiquitous and regional expanded TCRs paralleled ubiquitous and regional nonsynonymous mutations, respectively. One measure, the expanded intratumoral alpha and beta TCR count, tracked tumor mutation counts.

Each CDR3 protein is one row after TCRdb ran MiXCR on the 5' RACE reads. The sample lists about 16,000 distinct CDR3 sequences; roughly 7.3% were seen once. CDR1 is SEHNR, CDR2 FQNEAQ, per germline (reference sequence). Trimming removed 3 bases from V and 7 bases from J, with 10 bases in between. The CDR3 spans 14 residues. As for time point: sample taken at primary tumor resection. The sequenced material consisted of unsorted whole RNA from tumor, nontumor lung or frozen PBMC. In its sample, this clonotype was seen many times. What it binds is not known. The chain joins TRBV7-9 to TRBJ1-6, with D unclear. This material consisted of lung tumor tissue, taken at surgery. The sequence derives from a male donor with early-stage non-small cell lung cancer. The CDR3: CASSFSGDNSPLHF. CDR3 in DNA: TGTGCCAGCAGCTTCTCCGGAGACAATTCACCCCTCCACTTT. The full variable domain, completed using reference TRBV7-9 and TRBJ1-6, is DTGVSQNPRHKITKRGQNVTFRCDPISEHNRLYWYRQTLGQGPEFLTYFQNEAQLEKSRLLSDRFSAERPKGSFSTLEIQRTEQGDSAMYLCASSFSGDNSPLHFGNGTRLTVT.